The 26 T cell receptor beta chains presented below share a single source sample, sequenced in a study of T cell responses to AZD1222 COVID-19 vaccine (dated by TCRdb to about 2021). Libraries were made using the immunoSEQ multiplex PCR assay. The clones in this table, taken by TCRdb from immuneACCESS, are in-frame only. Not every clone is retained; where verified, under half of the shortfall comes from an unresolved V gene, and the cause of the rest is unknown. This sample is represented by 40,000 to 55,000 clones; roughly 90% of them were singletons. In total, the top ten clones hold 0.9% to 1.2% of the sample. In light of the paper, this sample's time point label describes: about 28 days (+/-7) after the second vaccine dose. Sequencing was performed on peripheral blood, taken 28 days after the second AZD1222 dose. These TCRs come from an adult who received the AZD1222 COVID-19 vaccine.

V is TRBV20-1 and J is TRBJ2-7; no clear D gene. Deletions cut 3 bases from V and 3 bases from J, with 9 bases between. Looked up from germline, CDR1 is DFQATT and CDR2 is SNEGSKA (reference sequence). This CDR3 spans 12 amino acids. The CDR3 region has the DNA TGCAGTGCTAGTAACTGGTACTACGAGCAGTACTTC. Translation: CSASNWYYEQYF.

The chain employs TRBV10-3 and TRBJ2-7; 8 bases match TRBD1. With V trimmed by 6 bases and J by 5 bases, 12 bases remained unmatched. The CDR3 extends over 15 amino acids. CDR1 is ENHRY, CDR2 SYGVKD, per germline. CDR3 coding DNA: TGTGCCATCAGATCTACGAGACAGGGGAGGAACGAGCAGTACTTC. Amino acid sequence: CAIRSTRQGRNEQYF.

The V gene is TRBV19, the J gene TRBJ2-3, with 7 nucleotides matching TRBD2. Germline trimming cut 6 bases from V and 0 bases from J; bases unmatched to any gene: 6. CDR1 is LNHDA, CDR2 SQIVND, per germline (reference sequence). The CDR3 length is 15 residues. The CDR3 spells CASSQGLVSTDTQYF. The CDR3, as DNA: TGTGCCAGTAGCCAAGGACTAGTAAGCACAGATACGCAGTATTTT.

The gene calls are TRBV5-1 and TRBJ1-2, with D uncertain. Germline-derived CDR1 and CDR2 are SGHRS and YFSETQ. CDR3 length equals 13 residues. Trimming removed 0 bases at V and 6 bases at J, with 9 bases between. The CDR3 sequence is CASSLATADGYTF. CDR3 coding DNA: TGCGCCAGCAGCTTGGCAACAGCGGATGGCTACACCTTC.

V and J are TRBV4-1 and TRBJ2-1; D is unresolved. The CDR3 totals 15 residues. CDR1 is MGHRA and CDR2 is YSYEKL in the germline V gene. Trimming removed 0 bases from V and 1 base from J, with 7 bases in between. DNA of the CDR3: TGCGCCAGCAGCCAAGAAAGCTGGTCCTACAATGAGCAGTTCTTC. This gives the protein CASSQESWSYNEQFF.

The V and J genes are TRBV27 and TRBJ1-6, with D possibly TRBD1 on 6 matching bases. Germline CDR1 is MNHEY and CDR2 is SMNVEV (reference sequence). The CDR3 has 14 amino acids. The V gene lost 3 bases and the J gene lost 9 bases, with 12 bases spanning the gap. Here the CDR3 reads CASSFRGSGSPLHF. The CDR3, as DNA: TGTGCCAGCAGTTTTAGGGGGTCAGGTTCACCCCTCCACTTT.

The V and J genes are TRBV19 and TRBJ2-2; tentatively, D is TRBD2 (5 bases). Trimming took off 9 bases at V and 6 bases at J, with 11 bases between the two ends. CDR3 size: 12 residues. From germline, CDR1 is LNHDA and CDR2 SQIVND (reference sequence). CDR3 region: CASHLAPGELFF. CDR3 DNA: TGTGCCAGCCACCTAGCCCCCGGGGAGCTGTTTTTT.

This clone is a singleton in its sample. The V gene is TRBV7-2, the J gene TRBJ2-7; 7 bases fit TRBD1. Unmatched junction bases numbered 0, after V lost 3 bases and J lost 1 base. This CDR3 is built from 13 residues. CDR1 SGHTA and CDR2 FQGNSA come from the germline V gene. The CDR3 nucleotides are TGTGCCAGCAGCTTGGACAGGTCCTACGAGCAGTACTTC. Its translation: CASSLDRSYEQYF.

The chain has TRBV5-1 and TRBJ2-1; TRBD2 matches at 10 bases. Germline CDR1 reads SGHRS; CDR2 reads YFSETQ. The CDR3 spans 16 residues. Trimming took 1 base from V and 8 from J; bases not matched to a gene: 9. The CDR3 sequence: CASSLNSGRTYDEQFF. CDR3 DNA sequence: TGCGCCAGCAGCTTGAATAGCGGGAGGACATACGATGAGCAGTTCTTC.

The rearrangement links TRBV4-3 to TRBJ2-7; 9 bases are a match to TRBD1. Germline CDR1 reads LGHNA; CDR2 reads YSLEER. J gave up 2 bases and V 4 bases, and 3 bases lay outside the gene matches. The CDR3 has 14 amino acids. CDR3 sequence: CASSPNRGPYEQYF. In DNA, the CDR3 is TGCGCCAGCAGCCCCAACAGGGGGCCCTACGAGCAGTACTTC.

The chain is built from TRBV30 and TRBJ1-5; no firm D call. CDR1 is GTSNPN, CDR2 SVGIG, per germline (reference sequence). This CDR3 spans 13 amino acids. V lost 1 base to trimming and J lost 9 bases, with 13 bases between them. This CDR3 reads CAWSELGSGPQHF. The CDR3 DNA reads TGTGCCTGGAGTGAACTGGGGTCAGGGCCCCAGCATTTT.

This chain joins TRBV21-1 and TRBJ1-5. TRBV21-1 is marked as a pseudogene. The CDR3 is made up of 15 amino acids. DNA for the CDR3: TGTGCCAGCAGCCTAAGAAAAGGTAGCAATCAGCCCCAGCATTTT. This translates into CASSLRKGSNQPQHF.

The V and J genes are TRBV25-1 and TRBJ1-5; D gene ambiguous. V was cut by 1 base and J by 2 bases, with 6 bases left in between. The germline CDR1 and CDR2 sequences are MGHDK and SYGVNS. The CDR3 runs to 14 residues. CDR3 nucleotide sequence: TGTGCCAGCAGTGAATTGAGTGGCAATCAGCCCCAGCATTTT. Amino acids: CASSELSGNQPQHF. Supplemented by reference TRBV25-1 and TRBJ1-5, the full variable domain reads EADIYQTPRYLVIGTGKKITLECSQTMGHDKMYWYQQDPGMELHLIHYSYGVNSTEKGDLSSESTVSRIRTEHFPLTLESARPSHTSQYLCASSELSGNQPQHFGDGTRLSIL.

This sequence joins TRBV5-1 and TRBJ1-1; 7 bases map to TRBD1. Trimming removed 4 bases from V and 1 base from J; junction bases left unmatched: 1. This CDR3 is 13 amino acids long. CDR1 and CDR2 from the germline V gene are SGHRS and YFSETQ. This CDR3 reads CASSRQGNTEAFF. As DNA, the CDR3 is TGCGCCAGCAGCCGACAGGGGAACACTGAAGCTTTCTTT.

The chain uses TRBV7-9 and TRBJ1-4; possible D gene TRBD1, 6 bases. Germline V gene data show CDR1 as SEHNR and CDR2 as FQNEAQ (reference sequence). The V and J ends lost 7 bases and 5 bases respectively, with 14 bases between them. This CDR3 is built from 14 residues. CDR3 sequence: CASTSDRPNEKLFF. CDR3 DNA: TGTGCCAGCACCTCAGACAGGCCAAATGAAAAACTGTTTTTT.

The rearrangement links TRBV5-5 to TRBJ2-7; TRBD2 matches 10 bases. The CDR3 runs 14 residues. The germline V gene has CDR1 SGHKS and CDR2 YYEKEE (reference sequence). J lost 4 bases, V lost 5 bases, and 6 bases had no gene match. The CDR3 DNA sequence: TGTGCCAGCAGTACAGCGGGAGGGGGTTACGAGCAGTACTTC. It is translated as CASSTAGGGYEQYF.

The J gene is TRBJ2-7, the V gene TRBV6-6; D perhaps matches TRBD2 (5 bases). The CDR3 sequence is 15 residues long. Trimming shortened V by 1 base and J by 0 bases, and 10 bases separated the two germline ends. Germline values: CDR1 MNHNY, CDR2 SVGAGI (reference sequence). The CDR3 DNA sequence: TGTGCCAGCAGTTACTTAGGACTTCTCTCCTACGAGCAGTACTTC. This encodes CASSYLGLLSYEQYF.

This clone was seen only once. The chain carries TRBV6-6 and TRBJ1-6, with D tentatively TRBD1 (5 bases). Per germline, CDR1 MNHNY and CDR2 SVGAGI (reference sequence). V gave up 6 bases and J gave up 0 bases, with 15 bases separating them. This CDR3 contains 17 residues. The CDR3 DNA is TGTGCCAGCAGCCGAAGGGACGGCAGCTCCTATAATTCACCCCTCCACTTT. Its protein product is CASSRRDGSSYNSPLHF.

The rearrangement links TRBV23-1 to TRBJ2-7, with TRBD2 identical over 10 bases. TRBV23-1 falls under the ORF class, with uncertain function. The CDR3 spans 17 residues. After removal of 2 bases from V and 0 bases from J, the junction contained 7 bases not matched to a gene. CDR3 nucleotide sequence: TGCGCCAGCAGTCAAGGGACTAGCGCGTGTAGCTCCTACGAGCAGTACTTC. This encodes CASSQGTSACSSYEQYF.

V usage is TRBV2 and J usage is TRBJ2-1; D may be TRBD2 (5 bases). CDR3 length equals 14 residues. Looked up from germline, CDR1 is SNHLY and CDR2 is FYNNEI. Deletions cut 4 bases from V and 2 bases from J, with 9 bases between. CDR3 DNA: TGTGCCAGCAGTGGGGAACTAGCCTACAATGAGCAGTTCTTC. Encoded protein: CASSGELAYNEQFF.

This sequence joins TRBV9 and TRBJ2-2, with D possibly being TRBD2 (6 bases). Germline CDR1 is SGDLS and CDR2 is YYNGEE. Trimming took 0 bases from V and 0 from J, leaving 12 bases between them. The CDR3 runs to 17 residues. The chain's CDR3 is CASSVGLRGANTGELFF. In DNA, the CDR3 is TGTGCCAGCAGCGTAGGGCTGCGCGGGGCGAACACCGGGGAGCTGTTTTTT.

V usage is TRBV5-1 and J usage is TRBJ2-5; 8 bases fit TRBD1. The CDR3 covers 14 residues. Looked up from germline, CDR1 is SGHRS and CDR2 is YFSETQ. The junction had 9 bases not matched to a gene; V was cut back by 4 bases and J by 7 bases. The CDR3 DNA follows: TGCGCCAGCAGCCAAGACAGGGGAGTGTGGACCCAGTACTTC. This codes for CASSQDRGVWTQYF.

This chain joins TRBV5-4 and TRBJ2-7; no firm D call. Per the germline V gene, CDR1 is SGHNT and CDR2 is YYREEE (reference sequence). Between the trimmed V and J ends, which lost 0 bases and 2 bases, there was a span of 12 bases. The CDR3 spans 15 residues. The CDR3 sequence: CASSLVGDLAYEQYF. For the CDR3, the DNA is TGTGCCAGCAGCTTGGTAGGTGACTTGGCCTACGAGCAGTACTTC. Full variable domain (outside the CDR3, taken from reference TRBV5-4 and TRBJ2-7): ETGVTQSPTHLIKTRGQQVTLRCSSQSGHNTVSWYQQALGQGPQFIFQYYREEENGRGNFPPRFSGLQFPNYSSELNVNALELDDSALYLCASSLVGDLAYEQYFGPGTRLTVT.

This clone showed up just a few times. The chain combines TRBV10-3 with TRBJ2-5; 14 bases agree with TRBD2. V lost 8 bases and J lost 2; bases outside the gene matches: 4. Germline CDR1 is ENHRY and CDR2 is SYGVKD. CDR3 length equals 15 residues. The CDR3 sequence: CAIGLAGGSQETQYF. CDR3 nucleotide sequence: TGTGCCATCGGACTAGCGGGAGGATCACAAGAGACCCAGTACTTC.

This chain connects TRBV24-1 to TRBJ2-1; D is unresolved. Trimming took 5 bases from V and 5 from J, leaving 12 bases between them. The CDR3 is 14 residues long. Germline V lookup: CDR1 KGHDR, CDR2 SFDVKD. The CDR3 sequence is CATSGYLNHNEQFF. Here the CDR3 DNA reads TGTGCCACCAGTGGCTACCTTAATCACAATGAGCAGTTCTTC.

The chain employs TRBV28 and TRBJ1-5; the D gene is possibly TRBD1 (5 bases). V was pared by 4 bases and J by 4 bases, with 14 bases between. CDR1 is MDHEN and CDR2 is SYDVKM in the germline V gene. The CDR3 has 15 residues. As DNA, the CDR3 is TGTGCCAGCAGTTACCCCGGGGGTTTTAATCAGCCCCAGCATTTT. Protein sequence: CASSYPGGFNQPQHF.